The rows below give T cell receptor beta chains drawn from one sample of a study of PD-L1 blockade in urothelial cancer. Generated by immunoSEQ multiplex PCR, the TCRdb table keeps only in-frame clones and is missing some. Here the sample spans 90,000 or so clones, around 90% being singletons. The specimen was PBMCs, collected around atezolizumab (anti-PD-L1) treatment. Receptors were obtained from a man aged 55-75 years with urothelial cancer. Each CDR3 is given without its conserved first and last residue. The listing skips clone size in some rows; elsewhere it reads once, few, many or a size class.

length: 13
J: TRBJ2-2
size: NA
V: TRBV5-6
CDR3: ASSLLGENTGELF

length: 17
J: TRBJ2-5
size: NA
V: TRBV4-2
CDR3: ASSLKGLAAGPFQETQY

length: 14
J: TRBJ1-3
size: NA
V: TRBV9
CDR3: ASSVGGRVSGNTIY

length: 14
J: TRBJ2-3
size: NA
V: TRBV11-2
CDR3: ASSPGTGGGTDTQY

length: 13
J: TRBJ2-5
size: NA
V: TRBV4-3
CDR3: ASSQAGLEQETQY

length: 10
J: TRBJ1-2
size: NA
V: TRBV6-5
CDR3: ASEGQAFGYT

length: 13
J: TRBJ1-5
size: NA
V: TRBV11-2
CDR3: ASSWGEGGNQPQH

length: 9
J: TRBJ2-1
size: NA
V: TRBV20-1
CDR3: SAATDNEQF

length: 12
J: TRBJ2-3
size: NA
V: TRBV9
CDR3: ASSFAGGTDTQY

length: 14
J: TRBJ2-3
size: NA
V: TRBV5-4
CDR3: ASSLGSGSSTDTQY

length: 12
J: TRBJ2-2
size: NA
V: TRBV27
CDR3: ASSFVANTGELF

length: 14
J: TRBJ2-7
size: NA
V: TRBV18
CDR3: ASSPPGQWNSYEQY

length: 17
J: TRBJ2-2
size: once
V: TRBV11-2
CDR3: ASSLVGGTAGTFGGELF

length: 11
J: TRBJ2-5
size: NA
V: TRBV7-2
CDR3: ASSLSGTATQY

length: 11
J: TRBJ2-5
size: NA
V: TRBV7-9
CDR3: ASSLAGGETQY

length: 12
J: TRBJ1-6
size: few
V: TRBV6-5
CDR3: ASSMTGVNSPLH

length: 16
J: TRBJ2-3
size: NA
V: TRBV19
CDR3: ASRPGGGLAASTDTQY

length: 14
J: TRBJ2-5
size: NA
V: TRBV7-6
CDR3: ASSLSGGQFGETQY

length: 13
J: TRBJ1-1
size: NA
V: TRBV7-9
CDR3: ASSSFGQGGTEAF

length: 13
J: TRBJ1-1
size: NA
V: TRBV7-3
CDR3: ASSSSQGGNTEAF